This section outlines one TCR beta chain sequence together with its context. Its antigen is as yet unknown. For TCR, cDNA came from 5'RACE template switching, which added a universal primer site and UMIs. TCRdb re-analysed the 5' RACE reads in MiXCR, keeping a single row per CDR3 protein. The sample holds hundreds of thousands of distinct CDR3 sequences, about 12% seen once. The V gene lost 3 bases and the J gene lost 3 bases, with 4 bases spanning the gap. This CDR3 is 12 amino acids long. Germline V CDR1 and CDR2: LNHNV, YYDKDF (reference sequence). The data were taken from a study of T cells after yellow fever vaccination. General study points: Post-booster repertoires contained most primary-vaccination clones again (96% CD4, 88% CD8). Abundant contaminating clonotypes from the bulk population could appear in FACS-sorted repertoires. Only a small proportion of the clonotypes turned up in both the CD4 and the CD8 compartments, likely arising from convergent recombination.

The V and J genes are TRBV15 and TRBJ2-3; D gene unclear. This receptor was obtained from a young man who received the YFV17D yellow fever vaccine. The sample here was PBMCs, taken on the day of the yellow fever booster vaccination. The CDR3 spells CATSRLTDTQYF. The CDR3 nucleotides read TGTGCCACCAGCAGGCTAACAGATACGCAGTATTTT.